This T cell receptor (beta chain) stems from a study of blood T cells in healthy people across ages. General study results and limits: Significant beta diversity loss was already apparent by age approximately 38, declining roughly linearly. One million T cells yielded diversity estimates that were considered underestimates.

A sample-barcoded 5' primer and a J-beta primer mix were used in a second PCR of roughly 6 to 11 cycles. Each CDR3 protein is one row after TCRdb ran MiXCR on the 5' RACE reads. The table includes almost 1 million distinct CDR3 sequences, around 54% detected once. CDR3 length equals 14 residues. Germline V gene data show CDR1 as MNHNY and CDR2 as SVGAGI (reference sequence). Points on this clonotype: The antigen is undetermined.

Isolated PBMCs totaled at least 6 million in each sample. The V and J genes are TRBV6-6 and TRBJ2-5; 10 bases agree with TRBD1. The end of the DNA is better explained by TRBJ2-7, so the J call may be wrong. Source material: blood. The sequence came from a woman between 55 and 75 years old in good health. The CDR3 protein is CASHDRGLLSEQYF. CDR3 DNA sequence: TGTGCCAGCCATGACAGGGGGCTACTAAGCGAGCAGTACTTC.